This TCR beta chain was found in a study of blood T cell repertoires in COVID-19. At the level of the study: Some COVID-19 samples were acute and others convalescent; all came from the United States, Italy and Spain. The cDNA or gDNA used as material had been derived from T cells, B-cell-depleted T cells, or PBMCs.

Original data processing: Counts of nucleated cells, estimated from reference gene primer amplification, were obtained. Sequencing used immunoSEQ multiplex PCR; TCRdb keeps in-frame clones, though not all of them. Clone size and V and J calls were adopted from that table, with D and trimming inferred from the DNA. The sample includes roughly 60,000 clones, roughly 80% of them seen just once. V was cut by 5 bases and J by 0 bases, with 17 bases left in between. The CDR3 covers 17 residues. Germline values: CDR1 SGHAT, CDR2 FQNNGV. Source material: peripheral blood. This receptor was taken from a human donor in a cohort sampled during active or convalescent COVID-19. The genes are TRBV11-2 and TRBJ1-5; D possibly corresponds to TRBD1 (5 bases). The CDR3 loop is CASSPAWGVNSNQPQHF. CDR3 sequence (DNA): TGTGCCAGCAGCCCGGCCTGGGGCGTAAATAGCAATCAGCCCCAGCATTTT.